This T cell receptor (beta chain) was retrieved from a study of T cells in Graves' hyperthyroidism and ophthalmopathy. Points from the study as a whole: Most thyroid clonotypes expanded above 0.001 were also detected in blood.

Researchers amplified the TCR beta CDR3 regions from RNA transcripts. Initially, a first-round RT-PCR of the TCR CDR3 employed the HTBI primer set. TCRdb reprocessed the multiplex PCR reads with MiXCR, giving one entry per CDR3 protein. This sample yields about 570,000 distinct CDR3 sequences, of which 40% to 55% are seen a single time; 15% to 20% belongs to the top ten. This clonotype was seen a few times. Its specificity is not known. The clonotype was recovered from an adult woman with Graves' disease, either hyperthyroidism or ophthalmopathy (not recorded which). The material sequenced was peripheral blood or thyroid tissue (not recorded which).

The CDR3 sequence: CASSSETGTYEQYF. The CDR3 region has the DNA TGTGCCAGCAGTTCCGAGACAGGGACCTACGAGCAGTACTTC. J is TRBJ2-7 and V is TRBV27, with TRBD1 identical over 7 bases. From germline, CDR1 is MNHEY and CDR2 SMNVEV (reference sequence). The CDR3 loop spans 14 amino acids. Losses at the gene ends were 4 bases for V and 2 bases for J; bases not matched to a gene: 5.